This TCR beta chain was documented in a study of a mutant IDH1 vaccine in newly diagnosed glioma. The time point is: week 5, during vaccination. Topical imiquimod was applied with each vaccine dose, which held 300 ug of mutant IDH1 20-mer peptide. Sequencing was performed with immunoSEQ multiplex PCR; in TCRdb, only in-frame clones are kept and a portion is missing. The table includes approximately 39,000 clones, roughly 76% detected once. Study results and limitations: Any relationship between pseudoprogression and changes in top peripheral T cell clonotypes seemed absent.

V lost 7 bases, J lost 0 bases, and 10 bases lay in between. CDR1 SNHLY and CDR2 FYNNEI come from the germline V gene. The CDR3 length is 14 residues. Concerning this clone: Antigen unknown.

The V gene is TRBV2, the J gene TRBJ2-1; TRBD1 might be the D (6 bases). This TCR was sampled from a man aged 45-65 years with glioma. The sample here was PBMCs, taken from a glioma patient whose treatment included an IDH1 peptide vaccine. The CDR3 loop reads CASKRGSSYNEQFF. Written as DNA, the CDR3 is TGTGCCAGCAAAAGGGGGAGCTCCTACAATGAGCAGTTCTTC.